The T cell receptor (beta chain) described here comes from a study of T cell responses to AZD1222 COVID-19 vaccine. The V gene's germline CDR1 is SGHAT and CDR2 FQNNGV. CDR3 length: 15 residues. V was clipped by 2 bases and J by 5 bases, with 15 bases between them. The table came from immunoSEQ multiplex PCR; TCRdb's copy has only in-frame clones and leaves some out. This sample yields around 89,000 clones, of which roughly 90% are seen a single time; 5% to 6% belongs to the top ten. The receptor was derived from an adult who received the AZD1222 COVID-19 vaccine. The chain carries TRBV11-2 and TRBJ2-5; tentatively, D is TRBD1 or TRBD2 (5 bases each). The sequencing used peripheral blood, collected 28 days after the second AZD1222 dose. Here the CDR3 DNA reads TGTGCCAGCAGCTTATTGGGGACGGCCTGGGAGACCCAGTACTTC. Amino acid sequence: CASSLLGTAWETQYF.